These 24 T cell receptor beta chains share one sample of origin, sequenced in a study of T cells in women clearing cervical HPV infection. Measured with immunoSEQ multiplex PCR; TCRdb has only the in-frame clones, and not every one. The sample totals approximately 33,000 clones; its top ten clones hold around 8%. Material for sequencing was blood buffy coat. These receptors were obtained from a woman aged 18 to 75 with a cervical HPV16 infection that either progressed to CIN3+ or cleared (not recorded which).

Remarks on this clone: The CDR3 is cut off 3 residues early in the read; its end comes from the germline J gene. This sequence joins TRBV7-9 and TRBJ2-7; the match to TRBD1 covers 7 bases. From germline, CDR1 is SEHNR and CDR2 FQNEAQ (reference sequence). CDR3 length: 14 residues. J lost 2 bases, V lost 5 bases, and 6 bases had no gene match. CDR3 DNA, as far as it was read: TGTGCCAGCAGCGGACGACAGGGAACCTACGAG. Translating it yields CASSGRQGTYE. The CDR3 as a whole reads CASSGRQGTYEQYF.

Note on this clone: The missing CDR3 end, 3 residues past where the read stops, is filled in from the germline J gene. This chain joins TRBV7-6 and TRBJ1-2; no reliable D call. The CDR3 is 12 amino acids. Germline V CDR1 and CDR2: SGHVS, FNYEAQ. The part of the CDR3 DNA that was read is TGTGCCAGCAGCCATAGCTCCTACGAC. This sequence encodes CASSHSSYD. In full, the CDR3 is CASSHSSYDYTF.

As concerns this clone: The CDR3 extends 3 residues past the end of the read, so its final part is completed from the germline J gene. The chain employs TRBV5-1 and TRBJ1-2; D might be TRBD1 (6 bases). The CDR3 extends over 14 amino acids. Trimming removed 1 base at V and 6 bases at J, with 13 bases between. Germline CDR1 and CDR2: SGHRS and YFSETQ. The CDR3 region is CASSLNQGSDGYTF. CDR3 DNA, as far as it was read: TGCGCCAGCAGCTTGAACCAGGGGAGCGATGGC.

Regarding this clone: The CDR3 is cut off 3 residues early in the read; its end comes from the germline J gene. The chain carries TRBV5-4 and TRBJ1-3; 9 bases fit TRBD1. J gave up 2 bases and V 4 bases, and 4 bases lay outside the gene matches. CDR3 size: 15 residues. Per the germline V gene, CDR1 is SGHNT and CDR2 is YYREEE (reference sequence). The part of the CDR3 DNA that was read is TGTGCCAGCAGCACTAGACAGGGGGCTGGAAACACC. This sequence encodes CASSTRQGAGNT. The CDR3, in full, reads CASSTRQGAGNTIYF.

About this clone: The CDR3 end is not reached by the read, which stops 3 residues before it; the germline J gene fills it in. The chain employs TRBV7-9 and TRBJ1-4; D is possibly TRBD1 (6 bases). The CDR3 has 15 amino acids. Per the germline V gene, CDR1 is SEHNR and CDR2 is FQNEAQ (reference sequence). The CDR3 here is CASRPKGEQNSPLFF. Partial CDR3 DNA: TGTGCCAGCAGACCCAAGGGGGAGCAAAATTCACCA.

As concerns this clone: The read stops 3 residues short of the end of the CDR3; the missing end is completed from the germline J gene. The rearrangement joins TRBV5-1 to TRBJ2-1; a possible D gene is TRBD1 (7 bases). V gave up 1 base and J gave up 6 bases, with 11 bases separating them. This CDR3 comprises 14 residues. CDR1 is SGHRS and CDR2 is YFSETQ in the germline V gene. The part of the CDR3 DNA that was read is TGCGCCAGCAGCTTGAACCAGGGGGGCAATGAG. It codes for CASSLNQGGNE. The CDR3 as a whole reads CASSLNQGGNEQFF.

A word on this clone: The DNA ends 3 residues before the CDR3 does, and the rest of the CDR3 is filled in from the germline J gene. This chain connects TRBV5-1 to TRBJ1-2; D gene unclear. CDR1 SGHRS and CDR2 YFSETQ come from the germline V gene. CDR3 length: 12 amino acids. Trimming stripped 2 bases from V and 2 bases from J, with 4 bases between. The CDR3 is CASSLGNYGYTF. The part of the CDR3 DNA that was read is TGCGCCAGCAGCTTAGGGAACTATGGC.

A remark on this clone: The sequence runs out 3 residues before the end of the CDR3; the remainder is reconstructed from the germline J gene. V is TRBV20-1 and J is TRBJ2-7; TRBD2 matches at 10 bases. Germline CDR1 and CDR2: DFQATT and SNEGSKA (reference sequence). Trimming cost V 6 bases and J 2 bases; bases outside gene matches: 4. The CDR3 is 13 amino acids. CDR3 bases read: TGCAGTGCCTTACTAGCGGGGACCTACGAG. This codes for CSALLAGTYE. The full CDR3 sequence reads CSALLAGTYEQYF.

CDR3 DNA (partial): TGCGCCAGCAGTCAATCGGGCGACGAG. This codes for CASSQSGDE. The entire CDR3 protein reads CASSQSGDEQYF. The chain combines TRBV23-1 with TRBJ2-7; D gene ambiguous. The read is 3 residues too short to cover the CDR3 end, so that end is filled in from the germline J gene. TRBV23-1 counts as an open reading frame of uncertain function. The V gene lost 0 bases and the J gene lost 5 bases, with 5 bases spanning the gap. The CDR3 contains 12 residues.

With regard to this clone: The CDR3 extends 3 residues past the end of the read, so its final part is completed from the germline J gene. V usage is TRBV2 and J usage is TRBJ2-2, with a weak D call TRBD1 (5 bases). Germline V gene lookup returns CDR1 SNHLY and CDR2 FYNNEI. This CDR3 comprises 16 residues. Trimming pared 2 bases from V and 4 bases from J, leaving 14 bases between. The CDR3 loop is CASSERDLGPTGELFF. Incomplete CDR3 DNA: TGTGCCAGCAGTGAAAGAGACTTGGGGCCCACCGGGGAG.

On this clone itself: The read finishes 3 residues shy of the CDR3 end, and the germline J gene is used to complete it. This specimen includes other DNA sequences encoding the same CDR3. The chain uses TRBV18 and TRBJ1-1, with no clear D. Trimming stripped 5 bases from V and 1 base from J, with 14 bases between. Germline V gene data show CDR1 as KGHSH and CDR2 as LQKENI. The CDR3 has 15 residues. The part of the CDR3 DNA that was read is TGTGCCAGCTCAAAACGAACGACGGGGAACACTGAA. It translates to CASSKRTTGNTE. The entire CDR3 sequence reads CASSKRTTGNTEAFF.

On this clone: The read ends 3 residues shy of where the CDR3 ends; the end is completed using the germline J gene. V usage is TRBV20-1 and J usage is TRBJ2-2; 7 positions match TRBD1. Trimming cost V 1 base and J 4 bases; bases outside gene matches: 3. The germline CDR1 and CDR2 sequences are DFQATT and SNEGSKA (reference sequence). The CDR3 loop spans 14 amino acids. The CDR3 protein is CSARAGGSTGELFF. The sequenced part of the CDR3 DNA is TGCAGTGCTAGAGCAGGGGGTAGCACCGGGGAG.

CDR3 DNA, as far as it was read: TGCAGTGCAAGGACAGGGGCTGAGGAAAAG. Translation gives CSARTGAEEK. The entire CDR3 protein is CSARTGAEEKLFF. J is TRBJ2-2 and V is TRBV20-1, with 9 bases matching TRBD1. The CDR3 is cut off 3 residues early in the read; its end comes from the germline J gene. Looked up from germline, CDR1 is DFQATT and CDR2 is SNEGSKA (reference sequence). The CDR3 is 13 residues long.

For this clone: The CDR3 end is not reached by the read, which stops 3 residues before it; the germline J gene fills it in. The genes are TRBV20-1 and TRBJ1-2; D is perhaps TRBD1 (5 bases). Trimming took off 4 bases at V and 7 bases at J, with 16 bases between the two ends. The CDR3 contains 13 residues. The germline gives CDR1 DFQATT, CDR2 SNEGSKA (reference sequence). The CDR3 loop reads CSANRGREGGYTF. Incomplete CDR3 DNA: TGCAGTGCTAATAGGGGCAGGGAAGGTGGC.

CDR3 region: CASSDTWRPPITDTYTF. The part of the CDR3 DNA that was read is TGTGCCAGCAGTGATACTTGGAGACCACCGATCACAGATACC. This chain joins TRBV2 and TRBJ1-2; no reliable D call. The missing CDR3 end, 3 residues past where the read stops, is filled in from the germline J gene. Germline assignment: CDR1 SNHLY and CDR2 FYNNEI. CDR3 length equals 17 residues.

Turning to this clone: The CDR3 end is not reached by the read, which stops 3 residues before it; the germline J gene fills it in. The chain couples TRBV7-9 to TRBJ1-2; D remains ambiguous. The CDR3 totals 14 residues. Per the germline V gene, CDR1 is SEHNR and CDR2 is FQNEAQ (reference sequence). CDR3 residues: CASSSWVEGYDYTF. The covered CDR3 bases are TGTGCCAGCAGCTCCTGGGTGGAGGGCTACGAC. The complete variable domain, with remaining parts taken from reference TRBV7-9 and TRBJ1-2, reads DTGVSQNPRHKITKRGQNVTFRCDPISEHNRLYWYRQTLGQGPEFLTYFQNEAQLEKSRLLSDRFSAERPKGSFSTLEIQRTEQGDSAMYLCASSSWVEGYDYTFGSGTRLTVV.

About this clone: The read stops 3 residues short of the end of the CDR3; the missing end is completed from the germline J gene. The chain carries TRBV7-6 and TRBJ1-2; 8 positions match TRBD1. Germline V gene sequence: CDR1 SGHVS, CDR2 FNYEAQ. This CDR3 is built from 15 residues. The CDR3: CASSLGTGNSYDYTF. Partial CDR3 DNA: TGTGCCAGCAGCTTAGGGACAGGGAACTCCTACGAC.

Remarks on this clone: The read is 3 residues too short to cover the CDR3 end, so that end is filled in from the germline J gene. V usage is TRBV19 and J usage is TRBJ2-1; D is perhaps TRBD2 (5 bases). The CDR3 spans 14 residues. Trimming took off 4 bases at V and 8 bases at J, with 15 bases between the two ends. Germline loops: CDR1 LNHDA, CDR2 SQIVND (reference sequence). The CDR3 loop reads CASSTRRGSDEQFF. CDR3 DNA, as far as it was read: TGTGCCAGTAGTACCCGACGAGGGTCCGATGAG.

Worth noting for this clone: The read falls 3 residues short of the CDR3 end, and the missing part is taken from the germline J gene. The rearrangement uses TRBV2 and TRBJ2-1; possible D gene TRBD1, 6 bases. The CDR3 extends over 15 amino acids. V lost 8 bases, J lost 1 base, and 15 bases lay in between. The germline V gene has CDR1 SNHLY and CDR2 FYNNEI. Partial CDR3 DNA: TGTGCCAGCCTAGGACAGTTTAGATCCTACAATGAG. Its translation is CASLGQFRSYNE. The entire CDR3 reads CASLGQFRSYNEQFF.

As to this clone: An end of the junction differs from the germline gene, which may be a read error. The read stops 3 residues short of the end of the CDR3; the missing end is completed from the germline J gene. The chain carries TRBV7-6 and TRBJ1-5, with a tentative D call TRBD1 (6 bases). The CDR3 contains 13 residues. Germline CDR1 and CDR2: SGHVS and FNYEAQ. The covered CDR3 bases are TGTCCCAGCAGCTCAGGGGATTCTCAGCCC. This gives the protein CPSSSGDSQP. The entire CDR3 is CPSSSGDSQPQHF.

In the case of this clone: The read terminates 3 residues ahead of where the CDR3 ends, so the germline J gene completes it. The V and J genes are TRBV20-1 and TRBJ2-1; 11 bases line up with TRBD1. The CDR3 has 16 amino acids. The junction had 7 bases not matched to a gene; V was cut back by 6 bases and J by 0 bases. Germline lookup yields CDR1 DFQATT and CDR2 SNEGSKA (reference sequence). The sequenced part of the CDR3 DNA is TGCAGTGCCGGACAGGGGGCCCTGAGCTCCTACAATGAG. Translation gives CSAGQGALSSYNE. The CDR3 as a whole reads CSAGQGALSSYNEQFF.

CDR3 amino acids: CASNRLQEYNSPLHF. The CDR3 bases that were read are TGTGCCAGCAACCGTTTACAGGAGTATAATTCACCC. This rearrangement joins TRBV2 to TRBJ1-6, with D maybe TRBD1 (5 bases). The read finishes 3 residues shy of the CDR3 end, and the germline J gene is used to complete it. The CDR3 is 15 amino acids. Trimming removed 7 bases from V and 4 bases from J, with 14 bases in between. CDR1 is SNHLY and CDR2 is FYNNEI in the germline V gene.

The sequenced CDR3 bases are TGTGCCAGCAGCTTGAGCAGGGGCTATTCACCC. Protein sequence: CASSLSRGYSP. The whole CDR3 protein is CASSLSRGYSPLHF. The chain joins TRBV5-6 to TRBJ1-6; D perhaps matches TRBD1 (6 bases). The read terminates 3 residues ahead of where the CDR3 ends, so the germline J gene completes it. The germline V and J ends were trimmed by 1 base and 8 bases, with 10 bases remaining between them. This CDR3 region has 14 residues. CDR1 SGHDT and CDR2 YYEEEE come from the germline V gene.

A word on this clone: From the germline J gene comes the end of the CDR3, since the read stops 3 residues before it. The chain has TRBV7-9 and TRBJ2-4; possibly TRBD2 for D (6 bases). This CDR3 comprises 14 residues. Germline V gene sequence: CDR1 SEHNR, CDR2 FQNEAQ (reference sequence). The DNA read from the CDR3 is TGTGCCAGCAGCGTTCCGGGGGTTTCCTATGGT. It translates to CASSVPGVSYG. The CDR3 reads in full as CASSVPGVSYGQYF.